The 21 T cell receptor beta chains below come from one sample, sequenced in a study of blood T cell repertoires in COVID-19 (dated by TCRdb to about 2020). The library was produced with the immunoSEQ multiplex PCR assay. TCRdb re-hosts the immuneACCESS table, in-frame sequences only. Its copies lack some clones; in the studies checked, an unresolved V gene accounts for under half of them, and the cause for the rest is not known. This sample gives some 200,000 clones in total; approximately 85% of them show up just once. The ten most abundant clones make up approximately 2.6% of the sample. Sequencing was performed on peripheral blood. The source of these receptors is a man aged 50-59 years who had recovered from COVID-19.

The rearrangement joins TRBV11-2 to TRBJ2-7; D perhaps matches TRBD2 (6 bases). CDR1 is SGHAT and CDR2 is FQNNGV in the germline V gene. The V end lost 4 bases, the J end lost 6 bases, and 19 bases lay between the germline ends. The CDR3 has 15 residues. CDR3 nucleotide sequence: TGTGCCAGCAGCTCCACAGTGGGGGGTCGGGGCGAGCAGTACTTC. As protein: CASSSTVGGRGEQYF.

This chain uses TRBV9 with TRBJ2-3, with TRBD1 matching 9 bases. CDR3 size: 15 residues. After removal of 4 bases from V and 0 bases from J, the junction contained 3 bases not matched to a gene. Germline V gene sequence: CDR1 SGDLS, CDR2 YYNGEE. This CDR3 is CASSLTGGSTDTQYF. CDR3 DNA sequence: TGTGCCAGCAGCCTGACAGGGGGAAGCACAGATACGCAGTATTTT.

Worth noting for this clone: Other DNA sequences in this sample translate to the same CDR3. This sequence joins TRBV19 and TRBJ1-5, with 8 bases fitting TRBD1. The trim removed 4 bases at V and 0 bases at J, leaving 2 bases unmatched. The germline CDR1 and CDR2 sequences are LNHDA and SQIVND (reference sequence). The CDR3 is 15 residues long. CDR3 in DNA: TGTGCCAGTAGTACCGACAGGGGTAGCAATCAGCCCCAGCATTTT. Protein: CASSTDRGSNQPQHF. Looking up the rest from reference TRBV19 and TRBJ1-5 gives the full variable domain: DGGITQSPKYLFRKEGQNVTLSCEQNLNHDAMYWYRQDPGQGLRLIYYSQIVNDFQKGDIAEGYSVSREKKESFPLTVTSAQKNPTAFYLCASSTDRGSNQPQHFGDGTRLSIL.

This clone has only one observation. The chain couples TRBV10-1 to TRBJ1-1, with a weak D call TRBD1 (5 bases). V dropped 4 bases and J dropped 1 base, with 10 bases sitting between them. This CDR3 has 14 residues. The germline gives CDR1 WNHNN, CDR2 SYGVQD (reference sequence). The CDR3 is CASSAETGNTEAFF. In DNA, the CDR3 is TGCGCCAGCAGTGCAGAAACAGGGAACACTGAAGCTTTCTTT.

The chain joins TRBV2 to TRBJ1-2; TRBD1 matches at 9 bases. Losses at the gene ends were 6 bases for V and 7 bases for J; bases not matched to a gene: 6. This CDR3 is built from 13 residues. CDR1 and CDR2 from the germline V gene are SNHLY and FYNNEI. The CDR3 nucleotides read TGTGCCAGCAGAGGTAGACAGGGGGGTGGCTACACCTTC. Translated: CASRGRQGGGYTF.

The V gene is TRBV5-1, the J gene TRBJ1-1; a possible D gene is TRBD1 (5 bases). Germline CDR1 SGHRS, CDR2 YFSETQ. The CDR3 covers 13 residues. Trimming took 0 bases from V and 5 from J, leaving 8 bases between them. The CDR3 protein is CASSLVPGTEAFF. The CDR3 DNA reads TGCGCCAGCAGCTTGGTCCCAGGGACTGAAGCTTTCTTT.

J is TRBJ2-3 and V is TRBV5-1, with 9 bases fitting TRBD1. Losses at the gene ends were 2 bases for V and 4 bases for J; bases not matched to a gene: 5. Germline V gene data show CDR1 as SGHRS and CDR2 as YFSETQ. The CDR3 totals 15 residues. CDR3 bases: TGCGCCAGCAGCTTCGGACAGGGGAGGGCAGATACGCAGTATTTT. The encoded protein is CASSFGQGRADTQYF.

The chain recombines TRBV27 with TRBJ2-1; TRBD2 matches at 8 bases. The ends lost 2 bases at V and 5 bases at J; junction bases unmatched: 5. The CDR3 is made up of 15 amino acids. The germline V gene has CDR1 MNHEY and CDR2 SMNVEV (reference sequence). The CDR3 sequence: CASSLLAGFDNEQFF. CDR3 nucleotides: TGTGCCAGCAGTTTACTAGCGGGTTTTGACAATGAGCAGTTCTTC.

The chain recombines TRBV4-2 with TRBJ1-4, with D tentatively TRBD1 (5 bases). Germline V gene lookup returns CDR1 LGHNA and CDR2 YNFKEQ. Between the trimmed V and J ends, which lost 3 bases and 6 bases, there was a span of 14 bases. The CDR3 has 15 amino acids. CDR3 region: CASSHPDRNHEKLFF. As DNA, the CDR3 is TGTGCCAGCAGCCATCCCGACAGAAACCATGAAAAACTGTTTTTT.

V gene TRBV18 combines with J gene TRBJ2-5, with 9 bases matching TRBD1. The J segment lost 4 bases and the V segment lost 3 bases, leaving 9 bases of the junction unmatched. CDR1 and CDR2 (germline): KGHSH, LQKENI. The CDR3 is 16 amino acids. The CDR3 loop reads CASSPATGGYGETQYF. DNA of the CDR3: TGTGCCAGCTCACCCGCGACAGGGGGATACGGAGAGACCCAGTACTTC.

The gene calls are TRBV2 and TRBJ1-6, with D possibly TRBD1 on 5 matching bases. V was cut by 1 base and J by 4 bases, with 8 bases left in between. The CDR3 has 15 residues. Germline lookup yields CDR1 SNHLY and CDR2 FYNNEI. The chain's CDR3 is CASSEGQLYNSPLHF. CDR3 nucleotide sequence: TGTGCCAGCAGTGAAGGACAGCTATATAATTCACCCCTCCACTTT.

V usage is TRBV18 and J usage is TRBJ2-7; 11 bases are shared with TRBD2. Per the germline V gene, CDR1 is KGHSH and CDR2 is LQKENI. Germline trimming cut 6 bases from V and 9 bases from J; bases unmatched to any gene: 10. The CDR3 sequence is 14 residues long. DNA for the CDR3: TGTGCCAGCTCCAGGACTAGCGGGTCGAATGTGCAGTACTTC. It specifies CASSRTSGSNVQYF.

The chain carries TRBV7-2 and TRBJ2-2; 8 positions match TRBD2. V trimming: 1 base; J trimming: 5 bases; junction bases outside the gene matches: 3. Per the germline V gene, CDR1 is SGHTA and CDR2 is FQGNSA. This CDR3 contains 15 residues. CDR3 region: CASSLGASGTGELFF. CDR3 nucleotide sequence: TGTGCCAGCAGCTTAGGGGCTAGCGGGACCGGGGAGCTGTTTTTT.

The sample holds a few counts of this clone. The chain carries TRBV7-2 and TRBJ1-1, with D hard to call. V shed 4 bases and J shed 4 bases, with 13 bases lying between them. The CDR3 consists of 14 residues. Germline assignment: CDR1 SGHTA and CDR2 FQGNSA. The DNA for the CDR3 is TGTGCCAGCAGCTGGGTGTTGGCGGGCACTGAAGCTTTCTTT. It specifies CASSWVLAGTEAFF.

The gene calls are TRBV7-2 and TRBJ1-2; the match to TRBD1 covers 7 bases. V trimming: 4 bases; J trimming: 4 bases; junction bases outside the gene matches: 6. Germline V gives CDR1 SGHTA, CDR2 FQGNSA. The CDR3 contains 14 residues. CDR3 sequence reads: CASSSTGTGYGYTF. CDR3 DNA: TGTGCCAGCAGCTCGACAGGGACGGGCTATGGCTACACCTTC. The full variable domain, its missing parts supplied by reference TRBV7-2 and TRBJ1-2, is GAGVSQSPSNKVTEKGKDVELRCDPISGHTALYWYRQSLGQGLEFLIYFQGNSAPDKSGLPSDRFSAERTGGSVSTLTIQRTQQEDSAVYLCASSSTGTGYGYTFGSGTRLTVV.

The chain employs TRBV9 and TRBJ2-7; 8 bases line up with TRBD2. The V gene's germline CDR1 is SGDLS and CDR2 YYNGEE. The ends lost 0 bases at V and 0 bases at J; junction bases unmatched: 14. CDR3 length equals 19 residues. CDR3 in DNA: TGTGCCAGCAGCGTAGACCTGTGGAGAAGCGGGAGTTTCTCCTACGAGCAGTACTTC. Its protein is CASSVDLWRSGSFSYEQYF.

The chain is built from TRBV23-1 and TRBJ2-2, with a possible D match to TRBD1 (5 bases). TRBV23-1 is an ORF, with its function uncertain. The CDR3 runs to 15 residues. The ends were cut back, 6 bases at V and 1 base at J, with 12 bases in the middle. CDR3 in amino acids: CASSPPGLNTGELFF. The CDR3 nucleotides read TGCGCCAGCAGCCCCCCAGGGCTGAACACCGGGGAGCTGTTTTTT.

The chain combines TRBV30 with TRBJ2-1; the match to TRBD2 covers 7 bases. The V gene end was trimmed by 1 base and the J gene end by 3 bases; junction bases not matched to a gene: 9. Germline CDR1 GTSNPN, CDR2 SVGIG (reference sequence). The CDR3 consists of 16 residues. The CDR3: CAWSGGEGPHYNEQFF. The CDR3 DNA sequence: TGTGCCTGGAGTGGGGGGGAGGGCCCCCACTACAATGAGCAGTTCTTC.

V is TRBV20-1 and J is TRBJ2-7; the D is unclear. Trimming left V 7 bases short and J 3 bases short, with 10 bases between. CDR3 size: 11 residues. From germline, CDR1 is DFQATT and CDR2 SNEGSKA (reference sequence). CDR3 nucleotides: TGCAGTGGAAAAGAGAGCTACGAGCAGTACTTC. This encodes CSGKESYEQYF.

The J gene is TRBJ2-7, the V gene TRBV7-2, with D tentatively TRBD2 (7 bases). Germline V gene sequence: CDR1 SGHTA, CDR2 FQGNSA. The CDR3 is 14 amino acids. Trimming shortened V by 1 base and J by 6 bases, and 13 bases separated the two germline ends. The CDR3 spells CASSLVGGHGEQYF. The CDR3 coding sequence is TGTGCCAGCAGCTTAGTGGGGGGGCACGGCGAGCAGTACTTC.

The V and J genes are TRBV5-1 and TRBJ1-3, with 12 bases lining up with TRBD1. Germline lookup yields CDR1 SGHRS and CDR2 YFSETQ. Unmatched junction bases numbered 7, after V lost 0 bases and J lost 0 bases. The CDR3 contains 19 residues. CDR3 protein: CASSLAGTGGLSSGNTIYF. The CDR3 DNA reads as TGCGCCAGCAGCTTGGCCGGGACAGGGGGCCTTTCCTCTGGAAACACCATATATTTT.